The entry below describes one TCR beta chain. Profiling relied on immunoSEQ multiplex PCR, and the TCRdb table lists in-frame clones only, not all of them. The table has about 2.2 million clones, around 95% seen once. This record belongs to a study of shared clonotypes between healthy human individuals. CD45RO-negative cells were positively selected for CCR7, leaving out terminally differentiated effector memory CD45RA+ cells. V lost 5 bases and J lost 0; bases outside the gene matches: 11. Per the germline V gene, CDR1 is SGHRS and CDR2 is YFSETQ. The CDR3 is 18 residues long. Sequencing input: naive CD8+ T cells from PBMCs. This chain joins TRBV5-1 and TRBJ2-1, with 10 bases lining up with TRBD2. The TCR sequence derives from a man aged 18 to 30 in good health. Some clones in this sample may be carry-over from other donors' samples. CDR3 sequence: CASRVSSGRIGSYNEQFF. CDR3 bases: TGCGCCAGCAGGGTTTCTAGCGGGAGAATTGGCTCCTACAATGAGCAGTTCTTC.